The present T cell receptor beta chain was sequenced within a study of cytomegalovirus exposure and HLA in healthy donors. The overall study: Among the 400 or so donors who were genotyped, 81% fell in the genetic ancestry cluster that is associated with self-reported Caucasian donors. Study results and caveats: HLA allele associations emerged for some 16,000 TCR beta sequences in a later analysis, at 0.05 false discovery rate.

In the case of this clone: Its specificity is not known.

The CDR3 runs to 14 residues. Germline V gene lookup returns CDR1 SGHTA and CDR2 FQGTGA. With 2 bases removed from V and 3 bases from J, the gap between germline ends came to 10 bases. The PCR made use of 60 Vbeta and 13 Jbeta primers. Sequenced by immunoSEQ multiplex PCR; TCRdb stores in-frame clones only, minus some. Of about 170,000 clones in the sample, roughly two thirds were seen once. J is TRBJ1-1 and V is TRBV7-3; D gene uncertain. Sequencing input: PBMCs. The receptor was derived from a woman between 18 and 29 years old in good health and CMV-seropositive. The CDR3 loop reads CASSLSIGDTEAFF. The CDR3 DNA sequence: TGTGCCAGCAGCTTATCAATCGGAGACACTGAAGCTTTCTTT.